The 8 T cell receptor beta chains given below trace back to one sample, sequenced in a study of radiotherapy plus CTLA-4 blockade in lung cancer. This table comes from immunoSEQ multiplex PCR, and its TCRdb copy is limited to in-frame clones, with some not included. The sample shows 43,000 or so clones, roughly two thirds of them seen only once. Sequencing was performed on peripheral blood, taken from a patient treated with radiotherapy plus ipilimumab. These TCRs come from a human donor with non-small cell lung cancer who had a complete response to radiotherapy plus ipilimumab.

In its sample, this clone was seen once. The CDR3 loop reads CAWSARQGAGSPLHF. Here the CDR3 DNA reads TGTGCCTGGAGTGCCCGACAGGGGGCAGGTTCACCCCTCCACTTT. The chain combines TRBV30 with TRBJ1-6, with 10 bases identical to TRBD1. The CDR3 covers 15 residues. Germline V CDR1 and CDR2: GTSNPN, SVGIG (reference sequence). V trimming: 1 base; J trimming: 9 bases; junction bases outside the gene matches: 6.

The rearrangement joins TRBV5-1 to TRBJ2-1; 8 bases are shared with TRBD1. Germline assignment: CDR1 SGHRS and CDR2 YFSETQ. The V segment lost 0 bases and the J segment 4 bases; nucleotides outside the gene matches: 3. This CDR3 region has 15 residues. The CDR3 DNA follows: TGCGCCAGCAGCTTGGCAGGGGGCAGGTACAATGAGCAGTTCTTC. It encodes CASSLAGGRYNEQFF.

This chain joins TRBV19 and TRBJ1-2; 7 bases fit TRBD1. Germline trimming cut 4 bases from V and 6 bases from J; bases unmatched to any gene: 8. The length of the CDR3 is 14 residues. Germline assignment: CDR1 LNHDA and CDR2 SQIVND (reference sequence). CDR3 bases: TGTGCCAGTAGTACACCTGACAGGGTGAATGGCTACACCTTC. The encoded protein is CASSTPDRVNGYTF.

Many counts were recorded for this clone. The chain is built from TRBV7-9 and TRBJ1-2; 7 nucleotides line up with TRBD1. Germline V gives CDR1 SEHNR, CDR2 FQNEAQ (reference sequence). J was trimmed by 8 bases and V by 2 bases; bases with no gene match: 2. This CDR3 is 12 amino acids long. This CDR3 reads CASSLQGGGYTF. The CDR3, as DNA: TGTGCCAGCAGCTTACAGGGGGGCGGCTACACCTTC.

This clone was recorded a few times. The chain uses TRBV30 and TRBJ1-1; 10 positions agree with TRBD1. Per germline, CDR1 GTSNPN and CDR2 SVGIG (reference sequence). The CDR3 loop spans 15 amino acids. V dropped 3 bases and J dropped 5; count of bases not matched to a gene: 9. The CDR3 reads CAWSVPWDRGTEAFF. The CDR3 bases are TGTGCCTGGAGCGTCCCTTGGGACAGGGGAACTGAAGCTTTCTTT. Together with reference TRBV30 and TRBJ1-1, the CDR3 gives the full variable domain: SQTIHQWPATLVQPVGSPLSLECTVEGTSNPNLYWYRQAAGRGLQLLFYSVGIGQISSEVPQNLSASRPQDRQFILSSKKLLLSDSGFYLCAWSVPWDRGTEAFFGQGTRLTVV.

V is TRBV5-1 and J is TRBJ2-3; D not resolved. Germline-derived CDR1 and CDR2 are SGHRS and YFSETQ. V dropped 0 bases and J dropped 8 bases, with 10 bases sitting between them. CDR3 length: 13 residues. The CDR3 DNA follows: TGCGCCAGCAGCTTGGTTTCGGCAGGTACGCAGTATTTT. Translating it yields CASSLVSAGTQYF.

This chain joins TRBV30 and TRBJ2-1; tentative D call: TRBD2 (6 bases). This CDR3 region has 14 residues. CDR1 GTSNPN and CDR2 SVGIG come from the germline V gene (reference sequence). Trimming removed 2 bases at V and 7 bases at J, with 15 bases between. CDR3: CAWSHPRLVNEQFF. The CDR3 DNA is TGTGCCTGGAGTCACCCCAGACTAGTAAATGAGCAGTTCTTC.

This clone was counted a single time. J is TRBJ1-2 and V is TRBV6-5; a weak D match, TRBD1 (6 bases). Trimming left V 4 bases short and J 5 bases short, with 14 bases between. From germline, CDR1 is MNHEY and CDR2 SVGAGI. CDR3 length: 14 amino acids. In DNA form, the CDR3 reads TGTGCCAGCAGTTTGGGGGCGCCTTATTATGGCTACACCTTC. This translates into CASSLGAPYYGYTF.